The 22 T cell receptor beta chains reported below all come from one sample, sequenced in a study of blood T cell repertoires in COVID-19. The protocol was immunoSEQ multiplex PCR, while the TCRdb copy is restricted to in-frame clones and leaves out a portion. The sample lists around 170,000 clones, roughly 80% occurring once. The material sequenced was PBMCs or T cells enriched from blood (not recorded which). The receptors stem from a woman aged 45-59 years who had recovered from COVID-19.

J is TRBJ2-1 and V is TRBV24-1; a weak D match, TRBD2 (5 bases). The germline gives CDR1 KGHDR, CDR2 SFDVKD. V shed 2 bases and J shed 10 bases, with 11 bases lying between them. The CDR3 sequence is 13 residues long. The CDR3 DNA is TGTGCCACCAGTGATTCCGGGTCGGGGGAGCAGTTCTTC. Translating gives CATSDSGSGEQFF.

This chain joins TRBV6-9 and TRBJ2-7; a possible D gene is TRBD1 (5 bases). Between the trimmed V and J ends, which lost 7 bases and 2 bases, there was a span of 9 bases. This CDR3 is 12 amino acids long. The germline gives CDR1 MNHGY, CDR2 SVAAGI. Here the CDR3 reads CASTQGTYEQYF. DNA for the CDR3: TGTGCCAGCACCCAGGGTACCTACGAGCAGTACTTC.

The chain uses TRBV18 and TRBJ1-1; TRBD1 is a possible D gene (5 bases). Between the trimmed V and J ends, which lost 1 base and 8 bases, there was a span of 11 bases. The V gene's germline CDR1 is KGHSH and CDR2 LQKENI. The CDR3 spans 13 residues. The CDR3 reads CASSPRGDREAFF. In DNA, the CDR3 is TGTGCCAGCTCACCACGAGGAGACAGAGAAGCTTTCTTT.

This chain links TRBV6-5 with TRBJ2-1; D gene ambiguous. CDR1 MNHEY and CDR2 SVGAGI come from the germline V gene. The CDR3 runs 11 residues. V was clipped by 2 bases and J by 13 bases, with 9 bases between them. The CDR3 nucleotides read TGTGCCAGCAGTTACCGGCAGGCACAGTTCTTC. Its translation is CASSYRQAQFF.

As DNA, the CDR3 is TGTGCCAGCAGCACCCGAGAGCGGGAGTACACCGGGGAGCTGTTTTTT. Its translation: CASSTREREYTGELFF. This rearrangement joins TRBV7-9 to TRBJ2-2, with 8 nucleotides matching TRBD2. Germline V gene sequence: CDR1 SEHNR, CDR2 FQNEAQ (reference sequence). This CDR3 is 16 amino acids long. The ends lost 5 bases at V and 3 bases at J; junction bases unmatched: 8. Drawing the rest from reference TRBV7-9 and TRBJ2-2, the complete variable domain is DTGVSQNPRHKITKRGQNVTFRCDPISEHNRLYWYRQTLGQGPEFLTYFQNEAQLEKSRLLSDRFSAERPKGSFSTLEIQRTEQGDSAMYLCASSTREREYTGELFFGEGSRLTVL.

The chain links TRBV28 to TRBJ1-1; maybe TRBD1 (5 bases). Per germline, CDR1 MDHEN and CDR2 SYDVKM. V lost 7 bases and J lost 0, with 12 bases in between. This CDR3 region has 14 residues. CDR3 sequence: CASTHDRLNTEAFF. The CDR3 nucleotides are TGTGCCAGCACGCACGACAGACTGAACACTGAAGCTTTCTTT.

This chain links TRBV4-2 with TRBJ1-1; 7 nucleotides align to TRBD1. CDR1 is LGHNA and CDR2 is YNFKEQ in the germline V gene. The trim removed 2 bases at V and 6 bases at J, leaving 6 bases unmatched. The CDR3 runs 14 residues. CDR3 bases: TGTGCCAGCAGCCAAACCCAGGGGGTAGCTGAAGCTTTCTTT. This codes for CASSQTQGVAEAFF.

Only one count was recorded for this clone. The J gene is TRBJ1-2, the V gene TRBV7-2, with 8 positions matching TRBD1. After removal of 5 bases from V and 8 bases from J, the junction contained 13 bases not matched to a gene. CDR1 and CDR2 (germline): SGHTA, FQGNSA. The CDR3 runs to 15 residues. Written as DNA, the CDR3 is TGTGCCAGCAGCCCGTCGGACAGGGTATCTTTGGGCTACACCTTC. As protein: CASSPSDRVSLGYTF.

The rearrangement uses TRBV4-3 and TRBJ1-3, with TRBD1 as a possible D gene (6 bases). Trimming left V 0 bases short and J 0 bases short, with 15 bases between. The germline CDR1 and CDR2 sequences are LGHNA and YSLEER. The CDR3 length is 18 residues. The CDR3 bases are TGCGCCAGCAGCCAAGAAGTGGGGGGGCGGTACTCTGGAAACACCATATATTTT. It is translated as CASSQEVGGRYSGNTIYF.

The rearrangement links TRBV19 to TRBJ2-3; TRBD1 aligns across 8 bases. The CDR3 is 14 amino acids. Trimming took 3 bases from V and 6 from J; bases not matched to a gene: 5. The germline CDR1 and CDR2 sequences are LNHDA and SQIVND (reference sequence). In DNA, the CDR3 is TGTGCCAGTAGTATCCTGACAGGGGCGGATACGCAGTATTTT. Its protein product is CASSILTGADTQYF.

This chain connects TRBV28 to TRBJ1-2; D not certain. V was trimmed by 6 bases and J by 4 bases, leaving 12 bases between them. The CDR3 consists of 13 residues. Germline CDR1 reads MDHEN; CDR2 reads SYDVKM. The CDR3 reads CASRPRARYGYTF. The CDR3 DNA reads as TGTGCCAGCAGACCCCGAGCGCGCTATGGCTACACCTTC.

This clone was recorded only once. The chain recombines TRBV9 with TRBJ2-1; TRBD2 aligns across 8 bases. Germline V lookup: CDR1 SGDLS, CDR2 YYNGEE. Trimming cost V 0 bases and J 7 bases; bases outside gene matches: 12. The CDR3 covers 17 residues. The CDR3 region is CASSVALSLLAVNEQFF. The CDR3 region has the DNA TGTGCCAGCAGCGTAGCTTTGAGTTTACTAGCGGTGAATGAGCAGTTCTTC. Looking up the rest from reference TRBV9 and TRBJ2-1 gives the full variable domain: DSGVTQTPKHLITATGQRVTLRCSPRSGDLSVYWYQQSLDQGLQFLIQYYNGEERAKGNILERFSAQQFPDLHSELNLSSLELGDSALYFCASSVALSLLAVNEQFFGPGTRLTVL.

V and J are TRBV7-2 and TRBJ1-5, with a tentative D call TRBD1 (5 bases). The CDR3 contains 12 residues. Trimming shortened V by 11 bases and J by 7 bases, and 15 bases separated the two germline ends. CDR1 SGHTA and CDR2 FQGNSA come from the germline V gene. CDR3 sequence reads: CAGGEGGQPQHF. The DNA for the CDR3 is TGTGCCGGAGGGGAGGGAGGGCAGCCCCAGCATTTT.

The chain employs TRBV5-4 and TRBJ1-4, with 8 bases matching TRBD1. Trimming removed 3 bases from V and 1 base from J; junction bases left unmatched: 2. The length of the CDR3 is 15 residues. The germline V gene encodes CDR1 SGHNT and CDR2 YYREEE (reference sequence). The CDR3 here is CASSSGQGTNEKLFF. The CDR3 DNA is TGTGCCAGCAGCTCCGGACAGGGAACTAATGAAAAACTGTTTTTT.

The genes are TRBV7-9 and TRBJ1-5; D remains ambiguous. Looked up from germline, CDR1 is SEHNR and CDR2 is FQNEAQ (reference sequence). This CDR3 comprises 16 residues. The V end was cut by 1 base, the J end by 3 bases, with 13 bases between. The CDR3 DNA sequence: TGTGCCAGCAGCTTAGATGTTTTTCCCCTCAATCAGCCCCAGCATTTT. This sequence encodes CASSLDVFPLNQPQHF.

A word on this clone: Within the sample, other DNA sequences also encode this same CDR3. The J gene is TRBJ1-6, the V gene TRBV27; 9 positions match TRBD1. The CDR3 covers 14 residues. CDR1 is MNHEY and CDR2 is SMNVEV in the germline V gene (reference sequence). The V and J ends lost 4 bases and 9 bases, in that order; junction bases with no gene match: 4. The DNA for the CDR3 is TGTGCCAGCAGTTACGGGACAGGGTCTTCACCCCTCCACTTT. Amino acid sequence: CASSYGTGSSPLHF.

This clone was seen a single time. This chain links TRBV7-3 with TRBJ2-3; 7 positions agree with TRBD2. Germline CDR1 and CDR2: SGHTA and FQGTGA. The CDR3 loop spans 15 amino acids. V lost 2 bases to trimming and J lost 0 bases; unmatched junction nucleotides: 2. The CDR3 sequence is CASSLPSGSTDTQYF. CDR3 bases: TGTGCCAGCAGCTTACCTAGCGGCAGCACAGATACGCAGTATTTT. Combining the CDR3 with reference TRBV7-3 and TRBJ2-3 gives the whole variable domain GAGVSQTPSNKVTEKGKYVELRCDPISGHTALYWYRQSLGQGPEFLIYFQGTGAADDSGLPNDRFFAVRPEGSVSTLKIQRTERGDSAVYLCASSLPSGSTDTQYFGPGTRLTVL.

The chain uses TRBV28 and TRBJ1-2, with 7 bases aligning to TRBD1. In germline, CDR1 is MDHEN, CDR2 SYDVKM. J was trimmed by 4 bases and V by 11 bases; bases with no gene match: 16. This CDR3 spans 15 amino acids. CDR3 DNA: TGTGCCTGTATGCCCGGTGAGGGGGCGGTCTATGGCTACACCTTC. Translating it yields CACMPGEGAVYGYTF.

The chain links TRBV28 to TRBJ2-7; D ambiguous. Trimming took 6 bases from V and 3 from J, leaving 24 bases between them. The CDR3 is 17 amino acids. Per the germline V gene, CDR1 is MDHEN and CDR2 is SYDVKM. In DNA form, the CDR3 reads TGTGCCAGCAGCCAGATCGCGAACCCCCAGCGCAACTACGAGCAGTACTTC. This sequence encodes CASSQIANPQRNYEQYF.

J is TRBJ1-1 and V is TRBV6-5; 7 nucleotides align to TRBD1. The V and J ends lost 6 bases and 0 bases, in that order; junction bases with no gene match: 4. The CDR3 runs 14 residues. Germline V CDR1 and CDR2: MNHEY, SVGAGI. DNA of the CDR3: TGTGCCAGCAGGGACAGGAGTGTGAACACTGAAGCTTTCTTT. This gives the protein CASRDRSVNTEAFF.

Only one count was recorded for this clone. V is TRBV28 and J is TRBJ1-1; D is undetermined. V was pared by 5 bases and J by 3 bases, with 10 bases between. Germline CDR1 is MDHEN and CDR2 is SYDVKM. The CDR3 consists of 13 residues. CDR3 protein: CASSPLGHTEAFF. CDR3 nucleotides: TGTGCCAGCAGTCCCCTGGGCCACACTGAAGCTTTCTTT.

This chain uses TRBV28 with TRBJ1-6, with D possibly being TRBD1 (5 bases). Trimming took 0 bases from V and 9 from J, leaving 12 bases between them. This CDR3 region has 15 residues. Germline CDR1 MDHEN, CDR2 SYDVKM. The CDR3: CASSLWTVQTSPLHF. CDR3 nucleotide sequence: TGTGCCAGCAGTTTATGGACAGTCCAGACTTCACCCCTCCACTTT.